The T cell receptor beta chain under discussion was sequenced for a study of blood T cell repertoires in COVID-19. Using immunoSEQ multiplex PCR, the repertoire was profiled, and TCRdb retains in-frame clones only, with some absent. The sample consists of almost 200,000 clones, 89% of them appearing once. The length of the CDR3 is 12 residues. This chain connects TRBV21-1 to TRBJ1-6; no DNA check was done on the table's D call, TRBD1. TRBV21-1 corresponds to a pseudogene. This clonotype was sampled from a woman younger than 35 who had recovered from COVID-19. Material: PBMCs or T cells enriched from blood (not recorded which). The CDR3 here is CASSKGPWPLHF. CDR3 nucleotides: TGTGCCAGCAGCAAAGGGCCCTGGCCCCTCCACTTT.